This T cell receptor beta chain was found in a study of cytomegalovirus exposure and HLA in healthy donors. Study-wide points: Through in vitro validation, a few CMV-associated chains were shown to be specific for CMV antigens. An analysis was carried out later, and it reportedly showed fewer N-insertions in an Asian-associated ancestry cluster than the approximately 700-donor mean. Later genetic work tied a missense DCLRE1C variant to beta-chain V and J trimming. Excluded were some V segments that proved indistinguishable, including TRBV6-2 and TRBV6-3.

The PCR ran on 60 Vbeta and 13 Jbeta primers. The assay was immunoSEQ multiplex PCR, and TCRdb's table has in-frame clones only and misses some. The sample has tens of thousands of clones, around 75% seen once. Of note for this clone: The antigen remains undetermined.

The germline V gene encodes CDR1 MNHNS and CDR2 SASEGT. V lost 0 bases and J 3 bases, leaving 20 bases between the germline ends. The CDR3 sequence is 18 residues long. The source of this sequence is a man aged 45-60 years in good health and CMV-seropositive. Input material: PBMCs. V is TRBV6-1 and J is TRBJ2-5; a weak D match, TRBD2 (7 bases). The CDR3 is CASSEAGGPRSYKETQYF. The CDR3 nucleotides are TGTGCCAGCAGTGAAGCGGGGGGGCCACGGAGTTACAAAGAGACCCAGTACTTC.